The 5 T cell receptor beta chains given below trace back to one sample, sequenced in a study of control samples from healthy donors and cancer patients (TCRdb year 2020). Library construction relied on the immunoSEQ multiplex PCR assay. Drawn from immuneACCESS, this table holds only the in-frame rearrangements with V and J called that TCRdb kept. Clones are partly lost; checked studies trace under half to an unresolved V gene and leave the rest unexplained. For this sample there are approximately 190,000 clones; around 93% appear just once. Of the sample, approximately 1.8% is held by the ten largest clones. The source material was blood. These receptors were collected from a young man in good health.

This chain uses TRBV5-4 with TRBJ2-5, with D unresolved. Trimming stripped 0 bases from V and 1 base from J, with 10 bases between. The germline V gene has CDR1 SGHNT and CDR2 YYREEE (reference sequence). CDR3 length equals 15 residues. The CDR3 reads CASSLDGATQETQYF. In DNA form, the CDR3 reads TGTGCCAGCAGCTTGGACGGAGCCACCCAAGAGACCCAGTACTTC.

The CDR3 nucleotides are TGCGCCAGCAGCCGACCTGGGACTAGCGGCACAGATACGCAGTATTTT. Encoded protein: CASSRPGTSGTDTQYF. The chain links TRBV5-1 to TRBJ2-3, with 10 bases matching TRBD2. The CDR3 is 16 residues long. CDR1 and CDR2 from the germline V gene are SGHRS and YFSETQ. The V segment lost 4 bases and the J segment 1 base; nucleotides outside the gene matches: 6.

This chain joins TRBV9 and TRBJ2-2; 11 bases match TRBD1. After removal of 6 bases from V and 7 bases from J, the junction contained 5 bases not matched to a gene. Germline CDR1 is SGDLS and CDR2 is YYNGEE. This CDR3 has 14 amino acids. The CDR3 nucleotides are TGTGCCAGCACCGGGACAGGGGGTGACGGGGAGCTGTTTTTT. This translates into CASTGTGGDGELFF.

This chain uses TRBV27 with TRBJ2-2; TRBD2 is a possible D gene (5 bases). V gave up 3 bases and J gave up 5 bases, with 7 bases separating them. This CDR3 is 13 amino acids long. Germline V CDR1 and CDR2: MNHEY, SMNVEV (reference sequence). CDR3 in amino acids: CASSFSGTGELFF. In DNA, the CDR3 is TGTGCCAGCAGTTTTTCGGGGACCGGGGAGCTGTTTTTT.

J is TRBJ1-6 and V is TRBV5-6, with D unresolved. The CDR3 length is 16 residues. V was pared by 0 bases and J by 4 bases, with 11 bases between. CDR1 is SGHDT, CDR2 YYEEEE, per germline. CDR3 in amino acids: CASSLGPGRYNSPLHF. The CDR3 DNA is TGTGCCAGCAGCTTGGGACCCGGACGATATAATTCACCCCTCCACTTT. Full variable domain (outside the CDR3, taken from reference TRBV5-6 and TRBJ1-6): DAGVTQSPTHLIKTRGQQVTLRCSPKSGHDTVSWYQQALGQGPQFIFQYYEEEERQRGNFPDRFSGHQFPNYSSELNVNALLLGDSALYLCASSLGPGRYNSPLHFGNGTRLTVT.